The 22 T cell receptor beta chains listed next were all sequenced from one sample in a study of cytotoxic CD8 clonotypes in ibrutinib-treated CLL. The protocol was immunoSEQ multiplex PCR, while the TCRdb copy is restricted to in-frame clones and leaves out a portion. In the table there are roughly 200,000 clones, approximately 72% of which are singletons. Sample: PBMCs, taken after 24 months of ibrutinib treatment. The origin of the receptors is a human donor with chronic lymphocytic leukemia.

V is TRBV4-3 and J is TRBJ2-7, with a weak D call TRBD2 (6 bases). V gave up 0 bases and J gave up 3 bases, with 12 bases separating them. This CDR3 is 15 amino acids long. The germline V gene encodes CDR1 LGHNA and CDR2 YSLEER. The CDR3 coding sequence is TGCGCCAGCAGCCAAGAGGCGGGATCGGTCTACGAGCAGTACTTC. This gives the protein CASSQEAGSVYEQYF.

This chain links TRBV5-1 with TRBJ1-2; TRBD1 aligns across 8 bases. The J segment lost 4 bases and the V segment lost 1 base, leaving 3 bases of the junction unmatched. Looked up from germline, CDR1 is SGHRS and CDR2 is YFSETQ. The CDR3 covers 14 residues. In nucleotides, the CDR3 is TGCGCCAGCAGCTTGACAGGGGGGACCTATGGCTACACCTTC. Translating it yields CASSLTGGTYGYTF.

The V and J genes are TRBV7-2 and TRBJ1-3, with D unresolved. The ends were cut back, 3 bases at V and 7 bases at J, with 7 bases in the middle. The CDR3 is made up of 12 amino acids. Germline values: CDR1 SGHTA, CDR2 FQGNSA. The CDR3, as DNA: TGTGCCAGCAGCTTCGTGGGGAACACCATATATTTT. Amino acids: CASSFVGNTIYF.

The chain links TRBV2 to TRBJ2-1, with D possibly being TRBD1 or TRBD2 (5 bases each). Germline CDR1 is SNHLY and CDR2 is FYNNEI. This CDR3 spans 15 amino acids. The V gene lost 2 bases and the J gene lost 3 bases, with 11 bases spanning the gap. CDR3 sequence: CASSERGVLYNEQFF. The CDR3 nucleotides are TGTGCCAGCAGTGAAAGAGGGGTTCTCTACAATGAGCAGTTCTTC.

This clone was detected a few times. The chain employs TRBV7-2 and TRBJ1-5; D not resolved. The CDR3 has 17 amino acids. Germline CDR1 SGHTA, CDR2 FQGNSA. The ends were cut back, 0 bases at V and 2 bases at J, with 14 bases in the middle. CDR3: CASSLARVRDGNQPQHF. Written as DNA, the CDR3 is TGTGCCAGCAGCTTAGCAAGGGTGAGGGATGGCAATCAGCCCCAGCATTTT.

This clone was counted a few times. The chain uses TRBV9 and TRBJ2-2; 7 nucleotides align to TRBD1. Germline V CDR1 and CDR2: SGDLS, YYNGEE. The CDR3 totals 14 residues. The trim removed 3 bases at V and 3 bases at J, leaving 2 bases unmatched. The CDR3 DNA reads as TGTGCCAGCAGCGGAACAGGGGACACCGGGGAGCTGTTTTTT. Its translation is CASSGTGDTGELFF.

This clone was picked up a small number of times. V is TRBV15 and J is TRBJ2-1; D tentatively fits TRBD1 or TRBD2 (5 bases each). V was trimmed by 1 base and J by 1 base, leaving 8 bases between them. Germline values: CDR1 LNHNV, CDR2 YYDKDF (reference sequence). The CDR3 is made up of 15 amino acids. The CDR3 DNA is TGTGCCACCAGCAGAGGCAGGGAGTCCTACAATGAGCAGTTCTTC. It yields the protein CATSRGRESYNEQFF.

This rearrangement joins TRBV6-5 to TRBJ1-2; D unresolved. Deletions cut 6 bases from V and 4 bases from J, with 12 bases between. Germline CDR1 MNHEY, CDR2 SVGAGI. The CDR3 is 13 residues long. The CDR3 reads CASSPGMSYGYTF. As DNA, the CDR3 is TGTGCCAGCAGCCCCGGCATGAGCTATGGCTACACCTTC.

This chain links TRBV11-3 with TRBJ1-2; D uncertain. The CDR3 length is 15 residues. Looked up from germline, CDR1 is SGHNT and CDR2 is YENEEA. Trimming pared 3 bases from V and 3 bases from J, leaving 14 bases between. The CDR3 sequence: CASSFTPGVYYGYTF. The CDR3 DNA sequence: TGTGCCAGCAGCTTTACCCCTGGGGTTTACTATGGCTACACCTTC.

The V and J genes are TRBV2 and TRBJ2-2; 7 bases agree with TRBD1. The CDR3 covers 16 residues. The germline V gene encodes CDR1 SNHLY and CDR2 FYNNEI. V was clipped by 3 bases and J by 5 bases; unmatched bases: 9. CDR3 sequence reads: CASSDLRQGGTGELFF. DNA of the CDR3: TGTGCCAGCAGTGATCTCCGACAGGGTGGAACCGGGGAGCTGTTTTTT.

This chain links TRBV6-5 with TRBJ1-2; maybe TRBD1 (5 bases). CDR1 is MNHEY and CDR2 is SVGAGI in the germline V gene. V was shortened by 3 bases and J by 4 bases, with 12 bases between the two germline ends. This CDR3 is 14 amino acids long. In DNA, the CDR3 is TGTGCCAGCAGTTATGACCGGGGCAGCTATGGCTACACCTTC. Its translation is CASSYDRGSYGYTF.

The chain carries TRBV7-2 and TRBJ2-7, with 8 bases lining up with TRBD2. Germline CDR1 reads SGHTA; CDR2 reads FQGNSA. With V trimmed by 4 bases and J by 4 bases, 9 bases remained unmatched. This CDR3 contains 15 residues. In nucleotides, the CDR3 is TGTGCCAGCAGCTCACGAGCGGGAGTTTTGTACGAGCAGTACTTC. This sequence encodes CASSSRAGVLYEQYF. Full variable domain (rest looked up from reference TRBV7-2 and TRBJ2-7): GAGVSQSPSNKVTEKGKDVELRCDPISGHTALYWYRQSLGQGLEFLIYFQGNSAPDKSGLPSDRFSAERTGGSVSTLTIQRTQQEDSAVYLCASSSRAGVLYEQYFGPGTRLTVT.

A single count supports this clone. The chain joins TRBV5-1 to TRBJ2-5; possibly TRBD1 for D (5 bases). CDR3 length: 14 residues. Germline assignment: CDR1 SGHRS and CDR2 YFSETQ. The germline V and J ends were trimmed by 0 bases and 4 bases, with 10 bases remaining between them. The CDR3 bases are TGCGCCAGCAGCTTGGTACAGGAGCCAGAGACCCAGTACTTC. Protein product: CASSLVQEPETQYF.

J is TRBJ1-3 and V is TRBV7-8, with D possibly TRBD1 on 6 matching bases. The CDR3 has 15 residues. Germline CDR1 and CDR2: SGHVS and FQNEAQ. Trimming took 5 bases from V and 4 from J, leaving 15 bases between them. The CDR3 DNA sequence: TGTGCCAGCAGCAGAGGCGGGACACCCGGAAACACCATATATTTT. It is translated as CASSRGGTPGNTIYF.

The V gene is TRBV18, the J gene TRBJ2-2; D is undetermined. V lost 3 bases, J lost 6 bases, and 8 bases lay in between. The V gene's germline CDR1 is KGHSH and CDR2 LQKENI. This CDR3 has 13 residues. The DNA of the CDR3 is TGTGCCAGCTCACCGCCCGCCTCCGGGGAGCTGTTTTTT. It specifies CASSPPASGELFF.

The V call is TRBV2, the J call TRBJ2-5; the D is unclear. The CDR3 loop spans 13 amino acids. Germline V gene data show CDR1 as SNHLY and CDR2 as FYNNEI. With 4 bases removed from V and 2 bases from J, the gap between germline ends came to 8 bases. Written as DNA, the CDR3 is TGTGCCAGCAGTGGACTGGAACAAGAGACCCAGTACTTC. Its translation: CASSGLEQETQYF.

This clone has more than one count but fewer than ten. The rearrangement links TRBV14 to TRBJ1-2; D gene uncertain. This CDR3 spans 15 amino acids. Germline V CDR1 and CDR2: SGHDN, FVKESK. Deletions cut 4 bases from V and 2 bases from J, with 14 bases between. This CDR3 reads CASSRYLGWNYGYTF. DNA for the CDR3: TGTGCCAGCAGCCGATATTTGGGTTGGAACTATGGCTACACCTTC.

V usage is TRBV4-2 and J usage is TRBJ2-7; D is uncertain. The CDR3 is 15 residues long. Between the trimmed V and J ends, which lost 0 bases and 3 bases, there was a span of 12 bases. Germline V gives CDR1 LGHNA, CDR2 YNFKEQ. CDR3 region: CASSQEVQAIYEQYF. CDR3 DNA: TGTGCCAGCAGCCAAGAAGTCCAGGCCATCTACGAGCAGTACTTC.

This clone has more than one count but fewer than ten. This chain joins TRBV30 and TRBJ1-1; 8 bases agree with TRBD1. This CDR3 comprises 14 residues. V shed 2 bases, J shed 3 bases, and the junction held 5 bases outside the gene matches. CDR1 and CDR2 (germline): GTSNPN, SVGIG (reference sequence). The CDR3 sequence: CAWSFGQGYTEAFF. The CDR3 DNA reads TGTGCCTGGAGTTTTGGACAGGGCTACACTGAAGCTTTCTTT. Full variable domain (remainder filled in from reference TRBV30 and TRBJ1-1): SQTIHQWPATLVQPVGSPLSLECTVEGTSNPNLYWYRQAAGRGLQLLFYSVGIGQISSEVPQNLSASRPQDRQFILSSKKLLLSDSGFYLCAWSFGQGYTEAFFGQGTRLTVV.

This clone has a handful of counts. CDR3 coding DNA: TGTGCCAGCAGGGACGACAGGGGGAACACTGAAGCTTTCTTT. This translates into CASRDDRGNTEAFF. V is TRBV6-1 and J is TRBJ1-1; 8 bases match TRBD1. Germline CDR1 reads MNHNS; CDR2 reads SASEGT. With 6 bases clipped from V and 1 base from J, the junction kept 4 bases outside the gene matches. This CDR3 region has 14 residues.

The J gene is TRBJ1-6, the V gene TRBV7-3; 7 bases match TRBD1. There are 13 residues in the CDR3. Losses at the gene ends were 9 bases for V and 10 bases for J; bases not matched to a gene: 9. The germline CDR1 and CDR2 sequences are SGHTA and FQGTGA. The CDR3 region is CARKDRDGSPLHF. CDR3 sequence (DNA): TGTGCCAGAAAAGACAGGGACGGATCACCCCTCCACTTT.

This clone was found once. This rearrangement joins TRBV29-1 to TRBJ1-1; D remains ambiguous. This CDR3 has 14 amino acids. The V end lost 1 base, the J end lost 0 bases, and 9 bases lay between the germline ends. Germline V CDR1 and CDR2: SQVTM, ANQGSEA. The DNA for the CDR3 is TGCAGCGTTGAAGTTGAGTGGATGAACACTGAAGCTTTCTTT. It translates to CSVEVEWMNTEAFF.